The 23 T cell receptor beta chains below all came from one sample that was sequenced in a study of shared clonotypes between healthy human individuals. The data were produced by immunoSEQ multiplex PCR, yet TCRdb's version contains in-frame clones alone and is incomplete. Counted here are about 2 million clones, about 95% occurring once; the ten biggest clones make up 0.13%. Sequencing was performed on naive CD4+ T cells sorted from blood. The subset here: CD45RA+ positively selected. The receptor set was obtained from a man younger than 30 in good health.

The chain combines TRBV10-1 with TRBJ2-1; D is uncertain. In germline, CDR1 is WNHNN, CDR2 SYGVQD (reference sequence). The CDR3 is 12 residues long. Trimming removed 5 bases from V and 7 bases from J, with 9 bases in between. CDR3 sequence: CASSSDTNEQFF. The CDR3 DNA reads as TGCGCCAGCAGTAGCGACACAAATGAGCAGTTCTTC.

The chain has TRBV6-1 and TRBJ2-3; D might be TRBD2 (6 bases). Trimming shortened V by 3 bases and J by 4 bases, and 20 bases separated the two germline ends. Germline V lookup: CDR1 MNHNS, CDR2 SASEGT. CDR3 length: 17 amino acids. The CDR3 coding sequence is TGTGCCAGCAGTGACGGGACTCCCTTTGGAGGGGCAGATACGCAGTATTTT. As protein: CASSDGTPFGGADTQYF.

The gene calls are TRBV5-1 and TRBJ2-5; maybe TRBD2 (6 bases). With 4 bases removed from V and 5 bases from J, the gap between germline ends came to 21 bases. CDR3 length equals 16 residues. Germline V gene lookup returns CDR1 SGHRS and CDR2 YFSETQ. The CDR3 loop reads CASSQDLAGPGETQYF. CDR3 bases: TGCGCCAGCAGCCAAGATCTGGCGGGGCCCGGTGAGACCCAGTACTTC. Full variable domain (outside the CDR3, taken from reference TRBV5-1 and TRBJ2-5): KAGVTQTPRYLIKTRGQQVTLSCSPISGHRSVSWYQQTPGQGLQFLFEYFSETQRNKGNFPGRFSGRQFSNSRSEMNVSTLELGDSALYLCASSQDLAGPGETQYFGPGTRLLVL.

This rearrangement joins TRBV28 to TRBJ1-1; 7 nucleotides align to TRBD1. The CDR3 length is 12 residues. Losses at the gene ends were 5 bases for V and 12 bases for J; bases not matched to a gene: 9. CDR1 is MDHEN, CDR2 SYDVKM, per germline. The CDR3 DNA follows: TGTGCCAGCAGTGGGAGGGGGCTGATAACTTTCTTT. Translated, it gives CASSGRGLITFF.

The rearrangement links TRBV6-5 to TRBJ1-3, with D tentatively TRBD1 (5 bases). Trimming cost V 0 bases and J 4 bases, with 10 bases left between them. CDR1 and CDR2 (germline): MNHEY, SVGAGI. This CDR3 is built from 15 residues. Here the CDR3 reads CASSYSSGGGNTIYF. CDR3 in DNA: TGTGCCAGCAGTTACTCATCCGGGGGAGGAAACACCATATATTTT.

V usage is TRBV5-1 and J usage is TRBJ2-6; D is unresolved. V lost 0 bases to trimming and J lost 2 bases, with 12 bases between them. Germline assignment: CDR1 SGHRS and CDR2 YFSETQ. This CDR3 is built from 17 residues. CDR3 sequence: CASSLAETPTGANVLTF. The CDR3 region has the DNA TGCGCCAGCAGCTTGGCTGAGACACCCACTGGGGCCAACGTCCTGACTTTC.

The chain is built from TRBV29-1 and TRBJ2-2, with D perhaps TRBD2 (6 bases). V gave up 5 bases and J gave up 1 base, with 8 bases separating them. This CDR3 comprises 13 residues. Germline values: CDR1 SQVTM, CDR2 ANQGSEA. CDR3 bases: TGCAGCGTTTACGGGGGGAACACCGGGGAGCTGTTTTTT. This gives the protein CSVYGGNTGELFF.

The chain links TRBV27 to TRBJ2-7, with D hard to call. The CDR3 runs 14 residues. Germline values: CDR1 MNHEY, CDR2 SMNVEV (reference sequence). The V end lost 2 bases, the J end lost 5 bases, and 13 bases lay between the germline ends. In DNA, the CDR3 is TGTGCCAGCAGTTTAGGGTCAGCTTCAAACGAGCAGTACTTC. As protein: CASSLGSASNEQYF.

The chain joins TRBV28 to TRBJ1-2; 10 nucleotides match TRBD1. Germline trimming cut 6 bases from V and 10 bases from J; bases unmatched to any gene: 8. Germline loops: CDR1 MDHEN, CDR2 SYDVKM. The CDR3 consists of 13 residues. The CDR3, as DNA: TGTGCCAGCAGCCAGAGACAGGGGGCGTACTACACCTTC. This sequence encodes CASSQRQGAYYTF.

Comments on this clone: This sample includes further DNA sequences coding for the same CDR3. The chain combines TRBV5-1 with TRBJ1-1; D unresolved. With 0 bases removed from V and 0 bases from J, the gap between germline ends came to 9 bases. The CDR3 runs to 15 residues. Germline V lookup: CDR1 SGHRS, CDR2 YFSETQ. CDR3 residues: CASSLEPGVNTEAFF. The CDR3 DNA reads TGCGCCAGCAGCTTGGAACCAGGAGTGAACACTGAAGCTTTCTTT.

As DNA, the CDR3 is TGTGCCAGCAGCCTGACTAGCGGGAGGGCCACGGCCGGGGAGCTGTTTTTT. This gives the protein CASSLTSGRATAGELFF. The rearrangement links TRBV27 to TRBJ2-2; the match to TRBD2 covers 14 bases. V lost 6 bases and J lost 6; bases outside the gene matches: 9. The CDR3 loop spans 17 amino acids. The germline gives CDR1 MNHEY, CDR2 SMNVEV (reference sequence).

V usage is TRBV19 and J usage is TRBJ2-1; D is undetermined. This CDR3 has 15 residues. Germline V gives CDR1 LNHDA, CDR2 SQIVND (reference sequence). V was shortened by 3 bases and J by 5 bases, with 14 bases between the two germline ends. CDR3 bases: TGTGCCAGTAGTATTAAACGGCACCTTAACAATGAGCAGTTCTTC. Amino acids: CASSIKRHLNNEQFF.

The chain has TRBV5-6 and TRBJ2-3; the D gene is possibly TRBD1 (5 bases). Germline CDR1 is SGHDT and CDR2 is YYEEEE. V gave up 4 bases and J gave up 4 bases, with 13 bases separating them. CDR3 length: 14 amino acids. The CDR3, as DNA: TGTGCCAGCAGCCGTTTCAGGGTATCAGATACGCAGTATTTT. Protein sequence: CASSRFRVSDTQYF. Complete variable domain (other parts from reference TRBV5-6 and TRBJ2-3): DAGVTQSPTHLIKTRGQQVTLRCSPKSGHDTVSWYQQALGQGPQFIFQYYEEEERQRGNFPDRFSGHQFPNYSSELNVNALLLGDSALYLCASSRFRVSDTQYFGPGTRLTVL.

This rearrangement joins TRBV6-5 to TRBJ1-3, with D unresolved. The CDR3 covers 12 residues. Germline V gene data show CDR1 as MNHEY and CDR2 as SVGAGI. With 7 bases removed from V and 8 bases from J, the gap between germline ends came to 12 bases. Written as DNA, the CDR3 is TGTGCCAGCAAGAGCCCCCAGGACACCATATATTTT. Protein sequence: CASKSPQDTIYF.

The chain carries TRBV7-3 and TRBJ1-2; tentative D call: TRBD1 (5 bases). Germline lookup yields CDR1 SGHTA and CDR2 FQGTGA. Trimming stripped 4 bases from V and 0 bases from J, with 15 bases between. This CDR3 has 16 residues. In nucleotides, the CDR3 is TGTGCCAGCAGCTCCCTTTCCGACAGTTCTAACTATGGCTACACCTTC. Its protein is CASSSLSDSSNYGYTF.

DNA of the CDR3: TGTGCCAGCAGCTTGGAGCGGACAGCCAATGAGCAGTTCTTC. It codes for CASSLERTANEQFF. The chain has TRBV5-6 and TRBJ2-1; D may be TRBD1 (6 bases). This CDR3 spans 14 amino acids. The ends were cut back, 0 bases at V and 6 bases at J, with 10 bases in the middle. Germline lookup yields CDR1 SGHDT and CDR2 YYEEEE.

This chain joins TRBV2 and TRBJ2-3, with D possibly being TRBD2 (5 bases). Germline CDR1 is SNHLY and CDR2 is FYNNEI. V lost 9 bases, J lost 3 bases, and 19 bases lay in between. The length of the CDR3 is 15 residues. This CDR3 is CASTLQRTGTDTQYF. The CDR3 region has the DNA TGTGCCAGTACCCTGCAGCGGACGGGGACAGATACGCAGTATTTT.

The V gene is TRBV11-3, the J gene TRBJ1-6; no clear D gene. This CDR3 region has 14 residues. V dropped 3 bases and J dropped 4 bases, with 7 bases sitting between them. In germline, CDR1 is SGHNT, CDR2 YENEEA. Here the CDR3 reads CASSLGSYNSPLHF. The CDR3 DNA follows: TGTGCCAGCAGCTTGGGTTCTTATAATTCACCCCTCCACTTT. Looking up the rest from reference TRBV11-3 and TRBJ1-6 gives the full variable domain: EAGVVQSPRYKIIEKKQPVAFWCNPISGHNTLYWYLQNLGQGPELLIRYENEEAVDDSQLPKDRFSAERLKGVDSTLKIQPAELGDSAVYLCASSLGSYNSPLHFGNGTRLTVT.

The rearrangement links TRBV7-9 to TRBJ2-3; TRBD2 aligns across 13 bases. Trimming at V came to 4 bases and at J to 5 bases, leaving 6 bases not matched to a gene. Germline V gene sequence: CDR1 SEHNR, CDR2 FQNEAQ (reference sequence). CDR3 length: 16 residues. CDR3 bases: TGTGCCAGCAGCTCGCGACTAGCGGGAGGACAAGATACGCAGTATTTT. It is translated as CASSSRLAGGQDTQYF.

The chain recombines TRBV7-3 with TRBJ2-3; D call uncertain. The V end lost 4 bases, the J end lost 4 bases, and 15 bases lay between the germline ends. The CDR3 contains 15 residues. Per germline, CDR1 SGHTA and CDR2 FQGTGA. CDR3 region: CASSSGRARADTQYF. The DNA for the CDR3 is TGTGCCAGCAGCTCAGGAAGGGCCCGGGCAGATACGCAGTATTTT.

This rearrangement joins TRBV19 to TRBJ2-7; 10 positions match TRBD1. The V gene's germline CDR1 is LNHDA and CDR2 SQIVND (reference sequence). The CDR3 is 15 residues long. V was pared by 5 bases and J by 6 bases, with 10 bases of the junction left unmatched. Here the CDR3 DNA reads TGTGCCAGTAGTTCCACCGGGACAGGGGACAGCGAGCAGTACTTC. Translation gives CASSSTGTGDSEQYF.

The gene calls are TRBV7-2 and TRBJ2-3; D call uncertain. Trimming stripped 8 bases from V and 2 bases from J, with 17 bases between. Per the germline V gene, CDR1 is SGHTA and CDR2 is FQGNSA. This CDR3 is built from 15 residues. For the CDR3, the DNA is TGTGCCAGCTCGATTGGACCTGAACCCACAGATACGCAGTATTTT. Its protein is CASSIGPEPTDTQYF.

Remarks on this clone: The identical CDR3 is also encoded by other nucleotide sequences in the sample. The chain carries TRBV5-6 and TRBJ2-7; no clear D. The CDR3 sequence is 11 residues long. The V end lost 3 bases, the J end lost 2 bases, and 3 bases lay between the germline ends. Germline values: CDR1 SGHDT, CDR2 YYEEEE. CDR3: CASSSAYEQYF. CDR3 nucleotides: TGTGCCAGCAGCTCGGCCTACGAGCAGTACTTC.